These T cell receptor beta chains were read from a single sample in a study of cytomegalovirus exposure and HLA in healthy donors. Libraries were prepared by immunoSEQ multiplex PCR; TCRdb keeps only in-frame clonotypes and omits some of them. This repertoire shows 200,000 to 250,000 clones, roughly 80% found once; its top ten account for around 5.5%. The sample consisted of PBMCs. Source of these receptors: a young woman in good health and CMV-seronegative. The CDR3 runs from the conserved cysteine through the conserved F or W. Each record gives: J gene, D gene, V gene, clone size, CDR3 protein, CDR3 DNA. D genes are given only for firm matches. The size field is filled for only some rows; it gives once, few, many or a size class.

>TRBJ2-7|NA|TRBV18|few
CASSPGPGPYEQYF
TGTGCCAGCTCACCGGGGCCAGGACCCTACGAGCAGTACTTC
>TRBJ2-5|TRBD1|TRBV11-2|NA
CASRTGTVSRETQYF
TGTGCCAGCAGGACCGGGACAGTGTCCCGGGAGACCCAGTACTTC
>TRBJ2-1|TRBD1|TRBV9|many
CASSVLGQGSYNEQFF
TGTGCCAGCAGCGTCTTGGGACAGGGTTCCTACAATGAGCAGTTCTTC
>TRBJ1-2|NA|TRBV6-5|NA
CASSPAIGHGYTF
TGTGCCAGCAGTCCCGCTATAGGGCATGGCTACACCTTC
>TRBJ1-2|TRBD1|TRBV28|NA
CASSSFPQGYGYTF
TGTGCCAGCAGTTCCTTTCCACAGGGGTATGGCTACACCTTC
>TRBJ1-2|NA|TRBV4-2|NA
CASSQDPAAGTRGYTF
TGTGCCAGCAGCCAAGATCCAGCGGCAGGGACCCGCGGCTACACCTTC
>TRBJ2-5|NA|TRBV30|NA
CAWGGGEGGGAQYF
TGTGCCTGGGGAGGAGGTGAAGGCGGAGGAGCCCAGTACTTC
>TRBJ2-4|NA|TRBV4-1|NA
CASSQKGLAKNIQYF
TGCGCCAGCAGCCAAAAGGGCCTAGCCAAAAACATTCAGTACTTC
>TRBJ2-5|NA|TRBV18|NA
CASSRVSGPGAQYF
TGTGCCAGCTCACGGGTGTCGGGACCGGGGGCCCAGTACTTC
>TRBJ1-5|NA|TRBV6-1|NA
CASSLWVNQPQHF
TGTGCCAGCAGCCTCTGGGTCAATCAGCCCCAGCATTTT
>TRBJ1-1|NA|TRBV27|NA
CASSLNLLNTEAFF
TGTGCCAGCAGTTTAAATCTGTTGAACACTGAAGCTTTCTTT
>TRBJ1-1|NA|TRBV2|NA
CASSEERGLWTEAFF
TGTGCCAGCAGTGAAGAGCGGGGTCTATGGACTGAAGCTTTCTTT
>TRBJ1-6|TRBD1|TRBV27|few
CAIPYPTGPNPNSPLHF
TGTGCCATCCCCTACCCGACAGGGCCTAATCCCAATTCACCCCTCCACTTT
>TRBJ1-5|NA|TRBV18|few
CASRMDSFNQPQHF
TGTGCCAGCCGAATGGACAGCTTCAATCAGCCCCAGCATTTT
>TRBJ1-5|NA|TRBV7-4|NA
CASSSAPPGPRSYSNQPQHF
TGTGCCAGCAGCTCCGCGCCCCCGGGCCCGAGGTCTTATAGCAATCAGCCCCAGCATTTT
>TRBJ2-3|TRBD2|TRBV11-2|NA
CASSLTTASGGSTDTQYF
TGTGCCAGCAGCCTAACCACAGCTAGCGGGGGTAGCACAGATACGCAGTATTTT
>TRBJ1-4|NA|TRBV30|once
CASARGRGTNEKLFF
TGTGCCTCCGCCAGGGGCCGGGGGACTAATGAAAAACTGTTTTTT
>TRBJ2-1|NA|TRBV7-9|NA
CASSDPPGLNYNEQFF
TGTGCCAGCAGCGACCCCCCGGGACTCAACTACAATGAGCAGTTCTTC
>TRBJ2-3|NA|TRBV9|NA
CASSVRGSTDTQYF
TGTGCCAGCAGCGTCAGGGGAAGCACAGATACGCAGTATTTT
>TRBJ2-7|NA|TRBV2|NA
CASRLTGTMRSEQYF
TGTGCCAGCAGACTCACCGGGACAATGAGGAGCGAGCAGTACTTC
>TRBJ2-6|NA|TRBV27|many
CASTSSGANVLTF
TGTGCCAGCACTAGCTCTGGGGCCAACGTCCTGACTTTC
>TRBJ1-2|NA|TRBV7-3|NA
CASSPGTVYGYTF
TGTGCCAGCAGCCCTGGGACGGTCTATGGCTACACCTTC
>TRBJ1-1|NA|TRBV5-1|NA
CASSAGSALLNTEAFF
TGCGCCAGCAGCGCCGGGTCCGCACTACTGAACACTGAAGCTTTCTTT
>TRBJ1-6|NA|TRBV30|NA
CAWSVGQGRTPLHF
TGTGCCTGGAGTGTAGGCCAGGGTAGGACACCCCTCCACTTT
>TRBJ2-7|NA|TRBV7-2|NA
CASSPTGTPLEQYF
TGTGCCAGCAGCCCCACCGGGACTCCCCTCGAGCAGTACTTC
>TRBJ1-5|TRBD1|TRBV5-1|NA
CASSLGGSQPQHF
TGCGCCAGCAGCTTAGGGGGCAGTCAGCCCCAGCATTTT
>TRBJ2-1|TRBD2|TRBV4-1|NA
CASSQDWTSGGKQFF
TGCGCCAGCAGCCAAGACTGGACTAGCGGGGGCAAGCAGTTCTTC
>TRBJ2-7|TRBD1|TRBV6-1|NA
CASRPPGTVYEQYF
TGTGCCAGCAGGCCTCCCGGGACAGTCTACGAGCAGTACTTC
>TRBJ2-5|NA|TRBV7-9|NA
CASSLRGAPQETQYF
TGTGCCAGCAGCTTAAGGGGAGCGCCCCAAGAGACCCAGTACTTC
>TRBJ2-1|NA|TRBV5-1|NA
CASSLGRLETHLYNEQFF
TGCGCCAGCAGCTTGGGGCGCCTGGAGACGCACCTTTACAATGAGCAGTTCTTC